The 16 T cell receptor beta chains below all came from one sample that was sequenced in a study of T cell responses to AZD1222 COVID-19 vaccine. Sequencing used immunoSEQ multiplex PCR; TCRdb keeps in-frame clones, though not all of them. There are 90,000 or so clones in the sample; approximately 90% occur only once, and less than 20% lies in the top ten. This specimen consisted of peripheral blood, obtained on day 0 of AZD1222 vaccination. The origin of the receptors is an adult in good health.

V gene TRBV9 combines with J gene TRBJ1-4, with D unresolved. The CDR3 runs to 13 residues. Germline V gene sequence: CDR1 SGDLS, CDR2 YYNGEE. V dropped 4 bases and J dropped 7 bases, with 11 bases sitting between them. Written as DNA, the CDR3 is TGTGCCAGCAGCTCAGACGTTGGTGAAAAACTGTTTTTT. It encodes CASSSDVGEKLFF.

The rearrangement links TRBV2 to TRBJ1-3; 9 bases agree with TRBD1. The CDR3 length is 13 residues. Trimming at V came to 6 bases and at J to 7 bases, leaving 4 bases not matched to a gene. From germline, CDR1 is SNHLY and CDR2 FYNNEI. CDR3 DNA: TGTGCCAGCAGCCGACAGGGGGTGAACACCATATATTTT. Protein product: CASSRQGVNTIYF.

This chain uses TRBV19 with TRBJ1-5, with D maybe TRBD1 (6 bases). This CDR3 has 15 amino acids. The germline V gene has CDR1 LNHDA and CDR2 SQIVND (reference sequence). V was cut by 7 bases and J by 4 bases, with 17 bases left in between. CDR3 bases: TGTGCCAGTATATCGGCAGGGGTGGGTAATCAGCCCCAGCATTTT. This gives the protein CASISAGVGNQPQHF.

This chain connects TRBV3-1 (or the pseudogene TRBV3-2) to TRBJ1-5; possible D gene TRBD1, 5 bases. The CDR3 is 13 residues long. CDR1 and CDR2 (germline): LGHDT, YNNKEL (reference sequence). V was trimmed by 5 bases and J by 6 bases, leaving 11 bases between them. The CDR3: CASSGGQSQPQHF. CDR3 in DNA: TGTGCCAGCAGCGGGGGTCAGAGTCAGCCCCAGCATTTT.

The CDR3 protein is CASSAGQGVSPLHF. CDR3 bases: TGTGCCAGCAGCGCGGGACAGGGAGTTTCACCCCTCCACTTT. The rearrangement joins TRBV9 to TRBJ1-6; 9 positions agree with TRBD1. The CDR3 covers 14 residues. V dropped 3 bases and J dropped 9; count of bases not matched to a gene: 4. Germline CDR1 is SGDLS and CDR2 is YYNGEE.

Here the CDR3 DNA reads TGTGCCAGCAGCTTGGAACAGGGAGGCGACAATGAGCAGTTCTTC. This sequence encodes CASSLEQGGDNEQFF. The rearrangement joins TRBV5-8 to TRBJ2-1; perhaps D is TRBD1 or TRBD2 (6 bases each). Trimming took 0 bases from V and 5 from J, leaving 12 bases between them. Germline CDR1 and CDR2: SGHTS and YDEGEE. This CDR3 is built from 15 residues.

This clone was counted a few times. V and J are TRBV24-1 and TRBJ1-1, with D possibly matching TRBD1 (5 bases). V lost 8 bases, J lost 1 base, and 13 bases lay in between. Germline loops: CDR1 KGHDR, CDR2 SFDVKD. The CDR3 runs 14 residues. This chain's CDR3 is CATKSGGANTEAFF. The CDR3 DNA sequence: TGTGCCACCAAGTCAGGTGGGGCGAACACTGAAGCTTTCTTT.

This clone occurred once. This chain connects TRBV7-2 to TRBJ1-5; 9 bases fit TRBD1. The germline V gene has CDR1 SGHTA and CDR2 FQGNSA. Losses at the gene ends were 5 bases for V and 10 bases for J; bases not matched to a gene: 9. The CDR3 contains 14 residues. The CDR3 sequence is CASSPGQGQGPQHF. CDR3 DNA sequence: TGTGCCAGCAGCCCGGGACAGGGACAGGGACCCCAGCATTTT. Full variable domain (rest looked up from reference TRBV7-2 and TRBJ1-5): GAGVSQSPSNKVTEKGKDVELRCDPISGHTALYWYRQSLGQGLEFLIYFQGNSAPDKSGLPSDRFSAERTGGSVSTLTIQRTQQEDSAVYLCASSPGQGQGPQHFGDGTRLSIL.

This clone has just one count. The chain links TRBV5-1 to TRBJ2-6; possibly TRBD1 or TRBD2 for D (7 bases each). The CDR3 totals 17 residues. Deletions cut 6 bases from V and 2 bases from J, with 18 bases between. Germline CDR1 reads SGHRS; CDR2 reads YFSETQ. The DNA of the CDR3 is TGCGCCAGCACCCCCGGGGCAGGGGGGGCTGGGGCCAACGTCCTGACTTTC. Translated: CASTPGAGGAGANVLTF.

V gene TRBV6-1 combines with J gene TRBJ1-4; the D is unclear. V was cut by 1 base and J by 0 bases, with 12 bases left in between. This CDR3 has 17 amino acids. Germline V gene data show CDR1 as MNHNS and CDR2 as SASEGT. CDR3: CASSEGHGVSTNEKLFF. In DNA form, the CDR3 reads TGTGCCAGCAGTGAAGGTCACGGAGTCTCAACTAATGAAAAACTGTTTTTT.

This clone was counted a few times. The genes are TRBV19 and TRBJ1-4; 7 bases match TRBD1. Germline V gene lookup returns CDR1 LNHDA and CDR2 SQIVND (reference sequence). V gave up 4 bases and J gave up 4 bases; unmatched junction bases: 9. This CDR3 region has 16 residues. The CDR3 coding sequence is TGTGCCAGTAGTACCGGCTCAGGGGGTGGTAATGAAAAACTGTTTTTT. Its protein is CASSTGSGGGNEKLFF.

J is TRBJ1-2 and V is TRBV7-2, with a weak D call TRBD1 (6 bases). Germline V gene data show CDR1 as SGHTA and CDR2 as FQGNSA. The CDR3 runs to 15 residues. Trimming took off 4 bases at V and 2 bases at J, with 14 bases between the two ends. CDR3 DNA sequence: TGTGCCAGCAGCTCCTCGGGGGCTCCCAACTATGGCTACACCTTC. It specifies CASSSSGAPNYGYTF.

The chain combines TRBV7-6 with TRBJ2-7, with TRBD2 identical over 10 bases. The CDR3 covers 17 residues. V was clipped by 3 bases and J by 5 bases; unmatched bases: 13. From germline, CDR1 is SGHVS and CDR2 FNYEAQ. The CDR3 sequence is CASSFTPVLAGVNEQYF. CDR3 nucleotide sequence: TGTGCCAGCAGCTTCACCCCAGTTCTAGCGGGGGTTAACGAGCAGTACTTC.

The rearrangement links TRBV19 to TRBJ2-4; possibly TRBD1 for D (5 bases). V was cut by 4 bases and J by 3 bases, with 22 bases left in between. This CDR3 spans 18 amino acids. Germline CDR1 is LNHDA and CDR2 is SQIVND (reference sequence). The CDR3 DNA sequence: TGTGCCAGTAGTACGTTCTGGGCTAGTATTCAGGGCAAAAACATTCAGTACTTC. Protein: CASSTFWASIQGKNIQYF.

The chain combines TRBV7-9 with TRBJ2-7, with D perhaps TRBD2 (6 bases). There are 11 residues in the CDR3. V gave up 5 bases and J gave up 4 bases, with 6 bases separating them. Germline V CDR1 and CDR2: SEHNR, FQNEAQ (reference sequence). The CDR3 DNA reads as TGTGCCAGCAGCCGGGAGTACGAGCAGTACTTC. Its protein product is CASSREYEQYF.

V usage is TRBV7-2 and J usage is TRBJ1-4; D gene ambiguous. The CDR3 contains 13 residues. The V gene's germline CDR1 is SGHTA and CDR2 FQGNSA. Trimming shortened V by 5 bases and J by 5 bases, and 9 bases separated the two germline ends. Here the CDR3 DNA reads TGTGCCAGCAGCAAACAGAGAAATGAAAAACTGTTTTTT. Amino acids: CASSKQRNEKLFF.